The present entry profiles one T cell receptor beta chain with its context. The germline gene is not matched at one end of the junction; a read error may be the cause. Method: immunoSEQ multiplex PCR; TCRdb's copy keeps in-frame clones and lacks some. The sample shows around 76,000 clones, approximately 80% of them seen only once. The data belong to a study of OX40 agonist ivuxolimab in advanced cancers. Study overall: The patients' treatment was ivuxolimab, an agonistic anti-OX40 (CD134) antibody. Patients received ivuxolimab, an intravenous treatment, every 2 weeks at 0.01 to 10 mg/kg. The dose-escalation group included hepatocellular carcinoma, melanoma, renal cell carcinoma and head and neck cancer.

The CDR3 spans 13 residues. Germline CDR1 SNHLY, CDR2 FYNNEI. The sample consisted of CD4+ or CD8+ T cells sorted from blood, taken in a trial of the OX40 agonist ivuxolimab. This clonotype originated in an adult with an advanced solid tumor such as melanoma, head and neck, liver or kidney cancer. The chain is built from TRBV2 and TRBJ1-4; 9 nucleotides align to TRBD1. The CDR3, as DNA: TGTGCCAGCAGTTGGGACAGGGAAGGACCTTTTGCCTTT. Encoded protein: CASSWDREGPFAF.